This T cell receptor (beta chain) was sequenced for a study of CD8+CD57+ T cells in acquired aplastic anemia. Study summary: Healthy donor CD4+ cell samples had a mean of about 10 million reads. Study-level points and caveats: About 29 CD8+ CDR3 sequences occurred in both the patients and the controls. CD8+ Simpson's diversity in patients was not significantly different from that in controls.

Using genomic DNA as the template, TCR beta VDJ and CDR3 profiling was carried out. TCRdb re-called the reads with MiXCR, one entry per CDR3 protein. Among just over 400,000 distinct CDR3 sequences, 65% to 80% were seen once, and the ten largest hold 4%. This clonotype has ten or more counts. The antigen is unknown. Sequenced: sorted CD4+, CD8+, or CD8+CD57+ T cells (not recorded which) from PBMCs. The receptor was derived from a human donor in good health, serving as a control.

The CDR3 is CASSGGGGIDTQYF. The CDR3 DNA reads as TGCGCCAGCAGCGGCGGCGGGGGAATAGATACGCAGTATTTT. V gene TRBV5-1 combines with J gene TRBJ2-3; 7 nucleotides line up with TRBD2. This CDR3 is built from 14 residues. The germline V gene has CDR1 SGHRS and CDR2 YFSETQ. With V trimmed by 4 bases and J by 5 bases, 7 bases remained unmatched.